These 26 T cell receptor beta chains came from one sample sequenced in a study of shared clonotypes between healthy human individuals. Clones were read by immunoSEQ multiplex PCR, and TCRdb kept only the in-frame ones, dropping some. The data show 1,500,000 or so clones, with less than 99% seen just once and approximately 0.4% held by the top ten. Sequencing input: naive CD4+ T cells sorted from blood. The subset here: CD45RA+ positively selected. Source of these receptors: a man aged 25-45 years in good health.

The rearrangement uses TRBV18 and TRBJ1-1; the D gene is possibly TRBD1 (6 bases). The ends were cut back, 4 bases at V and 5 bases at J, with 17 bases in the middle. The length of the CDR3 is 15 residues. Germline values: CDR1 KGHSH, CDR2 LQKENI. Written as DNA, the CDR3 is TGTGCCAGCTCACAATTATGGGGGCGCGAGACTGAAGCTTTCTTT. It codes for CASSQLWGRETEAFF.

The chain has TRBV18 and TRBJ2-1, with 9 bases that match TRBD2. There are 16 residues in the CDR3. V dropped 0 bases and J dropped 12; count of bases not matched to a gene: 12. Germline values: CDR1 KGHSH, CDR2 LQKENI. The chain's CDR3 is CASSPPGTSSLAGQFF. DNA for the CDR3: TGTGCCAGCTCACCACCCGGGACTAGCTCGTTAGCCGGGCAGTTCTTC.

CDR3 nucleotides: TGCGCCAGCAGCCAAGATCAAGGGCTCTCTGGGGCCAACGTCCTGACTTTC. As protein: CASSQDQGLSGANVLTF. The rearrangement links TRBV4-3 to TRBJ2-6, with unresolved D. This CDR3 has 17 residues. Germline CDR1 LGHNA, CDR2 YSLEER. Between the trimmed V and J ends, which lost 0 bases and 0 bases, there was a span of 9 bases.

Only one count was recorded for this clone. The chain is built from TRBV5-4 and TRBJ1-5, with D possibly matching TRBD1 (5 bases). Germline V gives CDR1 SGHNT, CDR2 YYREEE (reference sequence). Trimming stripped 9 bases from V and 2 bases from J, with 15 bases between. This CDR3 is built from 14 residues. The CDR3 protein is CATSVQGGNQPQHF. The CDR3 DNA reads TGTGCCACCTCGGTCCAGGGAGGCAATCAGCCCCAGCATTTT.

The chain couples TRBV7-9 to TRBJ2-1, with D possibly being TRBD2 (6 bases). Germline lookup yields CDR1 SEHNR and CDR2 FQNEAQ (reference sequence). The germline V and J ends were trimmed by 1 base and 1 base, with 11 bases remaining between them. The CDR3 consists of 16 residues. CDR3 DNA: TGTGCCAGCAGCTTAGTCCGCGCGGGATCCTACAATGAGCAGTTCTTC. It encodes CASSLVRAGSYNEQFF. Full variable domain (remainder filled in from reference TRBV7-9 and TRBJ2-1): DTGVSQNPRHKITKRGQNVTFRCDPISEHNRLYWYRQTLGQGPEFLTYFQNEAQLEKSRLLSDRFSAERPKGSFSTLEIQRTEQGDSAMYLCASSLVRAGSYNEQFFGPGTRLTVL.

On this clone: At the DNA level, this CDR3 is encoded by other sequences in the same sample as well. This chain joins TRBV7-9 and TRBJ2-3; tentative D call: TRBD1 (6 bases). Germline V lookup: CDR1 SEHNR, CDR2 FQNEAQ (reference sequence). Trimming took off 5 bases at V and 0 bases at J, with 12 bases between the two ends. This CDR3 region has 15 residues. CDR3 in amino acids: CASSLGQTSTDTQYF. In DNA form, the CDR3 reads TGTGCCAGCAGCCTCGGACAGACAAGCACAGATACGCAGTATTTT. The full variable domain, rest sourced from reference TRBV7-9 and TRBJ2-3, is DTGVSQNPRHKITKRGQNVTFRCDPISEHNRLYWYRQTLGQGPEFLTYFQNEAQLEKSRLLSDRFSAERPKGSFSTLEIQRTEQGDSAMYLCASSLGQTSTDTQYFGPGTRLTVL.

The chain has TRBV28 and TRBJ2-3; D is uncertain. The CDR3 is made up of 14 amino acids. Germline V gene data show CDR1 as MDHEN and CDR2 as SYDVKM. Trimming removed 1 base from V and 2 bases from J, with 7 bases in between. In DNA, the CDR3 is TGTGCCAGCAGTTTATCCGAAGTCACAGATACGCAGTATTTT. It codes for CASSLSEVTDTQYF.

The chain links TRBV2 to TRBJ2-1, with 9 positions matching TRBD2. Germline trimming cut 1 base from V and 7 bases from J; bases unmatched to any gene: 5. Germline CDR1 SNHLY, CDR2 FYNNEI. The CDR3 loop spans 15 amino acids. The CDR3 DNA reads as TGTGCCAGCAGTGAAGTTCGACTAGCGGAAAATGAGCAGTTCTTC. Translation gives CASSEVRLAENEQFF.

CDR3: CASVQGADTGELFF. Here the CDR3 DNA reads TGTGCCAGTGTACAGGGTGCGGACACCGGGGAGCTGTTTTTT. The chain recombines TRBV28 with TRBJ2-2; D possibly corresponds to TRBD1 (6 bases). Trimming removed 9 bases at V and 3 bases at J, with 14 bases between. The CDR3 totals 14 residues. CDR1 is MDHEN and CDR2 is SYDVKM in the germline V gene.

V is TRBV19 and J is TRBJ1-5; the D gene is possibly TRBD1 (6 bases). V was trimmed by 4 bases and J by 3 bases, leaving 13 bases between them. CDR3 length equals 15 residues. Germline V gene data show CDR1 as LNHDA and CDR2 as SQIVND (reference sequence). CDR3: CASSTFGGVNQPQHF. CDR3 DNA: TGTGCCAGTAGTACATTCGGGGGCGTCAATCAGCCCCAGCATTTT.

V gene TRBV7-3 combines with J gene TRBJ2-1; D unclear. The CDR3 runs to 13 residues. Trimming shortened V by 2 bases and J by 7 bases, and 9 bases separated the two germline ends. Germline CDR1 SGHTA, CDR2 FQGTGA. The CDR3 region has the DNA TGTGCCAGCAGCTTAGTAGGGCAGAATGAGCAGTTCTTC. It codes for CASSLVGQNEQFF. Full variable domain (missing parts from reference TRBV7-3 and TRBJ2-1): GAGVSQTPSNKVTEKGKYVELRCDPISGHTALYWYRQSLGQGPEFLIYFQGTGAADDSGLPNDRFFAVRPEGSVSTLKIQRTERGDSAVYLCASSLVGQNEQFFGPGTRLTVL.

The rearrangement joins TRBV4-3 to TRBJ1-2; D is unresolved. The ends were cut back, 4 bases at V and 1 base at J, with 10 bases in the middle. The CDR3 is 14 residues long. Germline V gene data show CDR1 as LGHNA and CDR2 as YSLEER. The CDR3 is CASSPGVYNYGYTF. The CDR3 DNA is TGCGCCAGCAGCCCCGGGGTGTATAACTATGGCTACACCTTC.

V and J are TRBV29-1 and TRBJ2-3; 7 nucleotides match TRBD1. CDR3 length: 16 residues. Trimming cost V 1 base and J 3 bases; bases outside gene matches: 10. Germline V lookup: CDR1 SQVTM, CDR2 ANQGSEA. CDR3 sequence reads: CSVEGLQRGRTDTQYF. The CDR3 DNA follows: TGCAGCGTTGAAGGACTACAGAGGGGGCGGACAGATACGCAGTATTTT.

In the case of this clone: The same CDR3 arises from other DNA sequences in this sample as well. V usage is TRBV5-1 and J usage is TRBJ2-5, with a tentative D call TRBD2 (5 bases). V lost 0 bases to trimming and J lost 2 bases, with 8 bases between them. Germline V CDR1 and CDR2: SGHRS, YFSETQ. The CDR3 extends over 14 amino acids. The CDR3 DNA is TGCGCCAGCAGCTTGGCGGGGATTCAAGAGACCCAGTACTTC. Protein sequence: CASSLAGIQETQYF.

CDR3 region: CASSVGLPRHNEQFF. Here the CDR3 DNA reads TGTGCCAGCAGCGTAGGGCTCCCGCGTCACAATGAGCAGTTCTTC. V gene TRBV9 combines with J gene TRBJ2-1, with D hard to call. CDR1 SGDLS and CDR2 YYNGEE come from the germline V gene. With 0 bases removed from V and 5 bases from J, the gap between germline ends came to 12 bases. The CDR3 is 15 amino acids.

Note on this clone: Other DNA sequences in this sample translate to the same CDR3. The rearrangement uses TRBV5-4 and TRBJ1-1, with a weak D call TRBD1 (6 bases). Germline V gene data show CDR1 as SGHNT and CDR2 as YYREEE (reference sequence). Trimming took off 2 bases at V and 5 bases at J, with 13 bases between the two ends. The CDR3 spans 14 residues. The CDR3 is CASSFGGARTEAFF. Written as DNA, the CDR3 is TGTGCCAGCAGCTTTGGGGGGGCGCGAACTGAAGCTTTCTTT.

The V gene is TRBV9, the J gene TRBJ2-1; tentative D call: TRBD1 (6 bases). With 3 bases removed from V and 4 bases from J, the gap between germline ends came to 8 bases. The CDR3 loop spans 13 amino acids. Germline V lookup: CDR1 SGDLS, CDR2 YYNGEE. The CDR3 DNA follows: TGTGCCAGCAGCGCGGACAGATACAATGAGCAGTTCTTC. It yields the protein CASSADRYNEQFF.

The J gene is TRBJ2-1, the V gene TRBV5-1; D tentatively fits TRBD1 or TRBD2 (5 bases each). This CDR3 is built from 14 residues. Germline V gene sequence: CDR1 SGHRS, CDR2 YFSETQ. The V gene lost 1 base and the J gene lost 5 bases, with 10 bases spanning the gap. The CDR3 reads CASSLRDADNEQFF. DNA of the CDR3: TGCGCCAGCAGCTTGCGGGACGCGGACAATGAGCAGTTCTTC.

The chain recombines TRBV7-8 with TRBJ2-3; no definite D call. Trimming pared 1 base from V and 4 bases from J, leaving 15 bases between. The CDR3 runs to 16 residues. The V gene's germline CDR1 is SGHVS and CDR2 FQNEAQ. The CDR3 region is CASSLEGMGLPDTQYF. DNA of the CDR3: TGTGCCAGCAGCTTAGAGGGAATGGGGTTACCAGATACGCAGTATTTT.

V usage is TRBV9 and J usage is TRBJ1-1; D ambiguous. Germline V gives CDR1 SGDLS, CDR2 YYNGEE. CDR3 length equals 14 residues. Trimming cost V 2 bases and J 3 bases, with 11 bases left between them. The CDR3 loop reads CASSVLERDTEAFF. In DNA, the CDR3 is TGTGCCAGCAGCGTTCTGGAACGGGACACTGAAGCTTTCTTT.

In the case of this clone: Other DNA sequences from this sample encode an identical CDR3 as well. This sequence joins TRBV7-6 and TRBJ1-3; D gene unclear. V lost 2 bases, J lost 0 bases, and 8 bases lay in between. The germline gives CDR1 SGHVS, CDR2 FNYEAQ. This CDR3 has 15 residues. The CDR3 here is CASSLRGSSGNTIYF. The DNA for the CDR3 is TGTGCCAGCAGCTTACGGGGAAGCTCTGGAAACACCATATATTTT.

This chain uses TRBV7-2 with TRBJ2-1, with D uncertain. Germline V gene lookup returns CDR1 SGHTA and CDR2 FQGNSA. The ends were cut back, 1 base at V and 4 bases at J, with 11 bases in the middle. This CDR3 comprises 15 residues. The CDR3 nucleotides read TGTGCCAGCAGCTTAGACGGGTCCTTTTACAATGAGCAGTTCTTC. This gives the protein CASSLDGSFYNEQFF.

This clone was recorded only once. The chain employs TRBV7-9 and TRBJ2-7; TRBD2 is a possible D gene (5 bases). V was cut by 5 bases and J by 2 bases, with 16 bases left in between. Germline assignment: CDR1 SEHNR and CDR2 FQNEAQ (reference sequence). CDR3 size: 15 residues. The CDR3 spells CASSETRIRTYEQYF. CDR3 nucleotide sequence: TGTGCCAGCAGCGAAACTAGAATTCGGACCTACGAGCAGTACTTC. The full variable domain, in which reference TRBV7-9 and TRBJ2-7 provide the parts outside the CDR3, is DTGVSQNPRHKITKRGQNVTFRCDPISEHNRLYWYRQTLGQGPEFLTYFQNEAQLEKSRLLSDRFSAERPKGSFSTLEIQRTEQGDSAMYLCASSETRIRTYEQYFGPGTRLTVT.

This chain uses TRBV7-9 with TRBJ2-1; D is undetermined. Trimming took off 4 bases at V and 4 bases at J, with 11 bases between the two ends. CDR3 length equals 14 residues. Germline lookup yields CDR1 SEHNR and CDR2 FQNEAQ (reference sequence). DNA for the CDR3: TGTGCCAGCAGCTCGAATGGGATTTACAATGAGCAGTTCTTC. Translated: CASSSNGIYNEQFF.

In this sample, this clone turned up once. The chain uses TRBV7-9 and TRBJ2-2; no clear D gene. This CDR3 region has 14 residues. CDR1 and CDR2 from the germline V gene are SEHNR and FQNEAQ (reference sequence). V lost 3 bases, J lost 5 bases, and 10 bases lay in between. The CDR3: CASSFVPQTGELFF. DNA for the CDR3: TGTGCCAGCAGCTTTGTGCCGCAAACCGGGGAGCTGTTTTTT.

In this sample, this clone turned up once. The CDR3 loop reads CASSDSRDRGPFALPPYNEQFF. Written as DNA, the CDR3 is TGTGCCAGCAGTGACTCGAGGGACAGGGGGCCTTTCGCGCTCCCGCCCTACAATGAGCAGTTCTTC. The chain uses TRBV6-4 and TRBJ2-1, with TRBD1 identical over 12 bases. Germline V gene data show CDR1 as MRHNA and CDR2 as SNTAGT. V was clipped by 0 bases and J by 2 bases; unmatched bases: 17. CDR3 length equals 22 residues.